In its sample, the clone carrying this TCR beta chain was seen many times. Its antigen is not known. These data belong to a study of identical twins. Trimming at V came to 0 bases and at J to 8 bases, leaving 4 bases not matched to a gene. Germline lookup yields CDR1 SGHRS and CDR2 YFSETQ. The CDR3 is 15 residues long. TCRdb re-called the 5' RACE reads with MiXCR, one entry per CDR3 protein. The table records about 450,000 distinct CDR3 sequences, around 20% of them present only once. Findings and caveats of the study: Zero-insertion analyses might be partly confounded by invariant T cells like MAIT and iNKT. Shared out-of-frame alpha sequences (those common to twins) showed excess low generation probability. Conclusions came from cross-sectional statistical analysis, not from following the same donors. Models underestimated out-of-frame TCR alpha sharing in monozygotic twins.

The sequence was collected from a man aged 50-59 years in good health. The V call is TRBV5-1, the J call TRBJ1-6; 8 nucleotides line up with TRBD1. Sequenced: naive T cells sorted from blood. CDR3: CASSLGGQAYSPLHF. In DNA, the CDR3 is TGCGCCAGCAGCTTGGGGGGACAGGCTTATTCACCCCTCCACTTT.